These T cell receptor beta chains were read from a single sample in a study of monozygotic twins with inflammatory bowel disease. No DNA is given; TCRdb re-called the 5' RACE reads and lists each CDR3 protein once. This sample's table has roughly 160,000 distinct CDR3 sequences. The sequencing input was blood. These receptors were collected from a human donor with ulcerative colitis or Crohn's disease, or a healthy co-twin of an affected twin (not recorded which). Each CDR3 is given with its conserved first and last residue.

v_gene,j_gene,CDR3aa
TRBV20-1,TRBJ2-7,CSASLAGGPTYEQYF
TRBV25-1,TRBJ2-1,CASSAAGGRALGNEQFF
TRBV7-2,TRBJ1-2,CASSLGGQGFNGYTF
TRBV3-1,TRBJ1-6,CASRWGQGGSPLHF
TRBV5-1,TRBJ2-7,CADPDTSYEQYF
TRBV7-2,TRBJ2-3,CASSPRLAGVSTDTQYF
TRBV5-1,TRBJ2-3,CASSPTGPDTQYF
TRBV5-1,TRBJ2-7,CASSSTGVYEQYF
TRBV6-2/TRBV6-3,TRBJ2-7,CASTRGGPTVEQYF
TRBV5-5,TRBJ1-2,CASSLERTGGFYGYTF
TRBV5-6,TRBJ2-5,CASSLANRALRLTQYF
TRBV2,TRBJ2-5,CASRLAGETQYF
TRBV20-1,TRBJ1-2,CSAPPWTGRYGYTF
TRBV9,TRBJ2-7,CASSVGSAPYEQYF
TRBV28,TRBJ2-7,CASSPAGTSGLYEQYF
TRBV18,TRBJ1-4,CASSPRDELAEKLFF
TRBV5-1,TRBJ2-1,CASSLVDTSYNEQFF
TRBV4-1,TRBJ1-2,CASSQEEMAFGYTF
TRBV7-9,TRBJ1-5,CASSLGGGLGNQPQHF
TRBV27,TRBJ1-1,CASSFLQGPTEAFF
TRBV12-3/TRBV12-4,TRBJ1-5,CASSDGPGQFNQPQHF
TRBV5-1,TRBJ2-1,CASSPAPRGPSSYNEQFF